The sequence of this T cell receptor (beta chain) was determined in a study of T cell responses to AZD1222 COVID-19 vaccine. This CDR3 has 13 residues. Looked up from germline, CDR1 is WNHNN and CDR2 is SYGVQD (reference sequence). Trimming took off 1 base at V and 7 bases at J, with 8 bases between the two ends. Produced via immunoSEQ multiplex PCR; TCRdb's table is partial and in-frame only. The sample shows more than 150,000 clones, 85% to 95% of them seen only once. The clonotype comes from an adult in good health. The gene calls are TRBV10-1 and TRBJ2-1; D uncertain. The sample here was peripheral blood, taken on day 0 of AZD1222 vaccination. CDR3 sequence (DNA): TGCGCCAGCAGTGAGTTGTTGGGTAATGAGCAGTTCTTC. Translating gives CASSELLGNEQFF.